These 30 T cell receptor beta chains were all obtained from the same sample, sequenced in a study of blood T cell repertoires in COVID-19. Clones were read by immunoSEQ multiplex PCR, and TCRdb kept only the in-frame ones, dropping some. The profile shows some 150,000 clones, roughly 90% of them singletons. Sequences were obtained from peripheral blood. The origin of the receptors is a human donor in a cohort sampled during active COVID-19.

This clone was recorded once. V usage is TRBV6-6 and J usage is TRBJ1-4, with D unclear. This CDR3 spans 12 amino acids. The germline CDR1 and CDR2 sequences are MNHNY and SVGAGI (reference sequence). V shed 6 bases and J shed 6 bases, with 8 bases lying between them. CDR3 loop: CASSPNDEKLFF. The CDR3 nucleotides read TGTGCCAGCAGCCCAAATGATGAAAAACTGTTTTTT.

The rearrangement links TRBV12-3 or TRBV12-4 to TRBJ1-2; TRBD1 might be the D (5 bases). The CDR3 is 13 amino acids. Trimming took off 1 base at V and 12 bases at J, with 15 bases between the two ends. This CDR3 reads CASSLGQGLDNTF. The CDR3 nucleotides are TGTGCCAGCAGTTTAGGGCAGGGTTTGGACAACACCTTC.

This chain connects TRBV6-5 to TRBJ2-5; 7 bases align to TRBD1. The CDR3 is 15 residues long. The junction had 9 bases not matched to a gene; V was cut back by 6 bases and J by 2 bases. Germline CDR1 reads MNHEY; CDR2 reads SVGAGI. The CDR3 bases are TGTGCCAGCAGATCCTCGACAGGGATTCAAGAGACCCAGTACTTC. It is translated as CASRSSTGIQETQYF.

The chain combines TRBV30 with TRBJ1-6; 7 nucleotides line up with TRBD1. After removal of 5 bases from V and 9 bases from J, the junction contained 7 bases not matched to a gene. The CDR3 runs to 13 residues. Germline V lookup: CDR1 GTSNPN, CDR2 SVGIG (reference sequence). The CDR3 is CAWSGQSASPLHF. Written as DNA, the CDR3 is TGTGCCTGGTCGGGACAGTCAGCTTCACCCCTCCACTTT.

The chain employs TRBV29-1 and TRBJ2-2; D not resolved. Trimming pared 4 bases from V and 0 bases from J, leaving 12 bases between. CDR1 and CDR2 (germline): SQVTM, ANQGSEA. The CDR3 is made up of 15 amino acids. The CDR3 loop is CSVGRSRSNTGELFF. CDR3 nucleotide sequence: TGCAGCGTTGGGCGTAGCAGATCGAACACCGGGGAGCTGTTTTTT.

The V and J genes are TRBV7-9 and TRBJ1-1; D unclear. Germline loops: CDR1 SEHNR, CDR2 FQNEAQ (reference sequence). Deletions cut 2 bases from V and 0 bases from J, with 7 bases between. This CDR3 has 14 amino acids. In nucleotides, the CDR3 is TGTGCCAGCAGCTTATATCAGGTGAACACTGAAGCTTTCTTT. Translated: CASSLYQVNTEAFF.

The chain has TRBV15 and TRBJ1-2; no firm D call. This CDR3 comprises 16 residues. Germline V gene sequence: CDR1 LNHNV, CDR2 YYDKDF (reference sequence). V was pared by 0 bases and J by 1 base, with 12 bases between. The DNA for the CDR3 is TGTGCCACCAGCAGAGATTACGGGGAGATTAACTATGGCTACACCTTC. Its translation is CATSRDYGEINYGYTF.

V usage is TRBV12-3 or TRBV12-4 and J usage is TRBJ2-7; possible D gene TRBD2, 5 bases. The CDR3 extends over 13 amino acids. The V and J ends lost 8 bases and 1 base respectively, with 12 bases between them. The CDR3: CASSPGISYEQYF. Here the CDR3 DNA reads TGTGCCAGCTCTCCGGGGATTTCCTACGAGCAGTACTTC.

This chain connects TRBV25-1 to TRBJ2-7; a weak D match, TRBD2 (6 bases). Germline CDR1 and CDR2: MGHDK and SYGVNS. With 1 base removed from V and 6 bases from J, the gap between germline ends came to 10 bases. CDR3 size: 13 residues. CDR3 nucleotides: TGTGCCAGCAGTGAATCCCTGGGGGGCGAGCAGTACTTC. It encodes CASSESLGGEQYF.

The rearrangement joins TRBV7-8 to TRBJ1-5; D gene ambiguous. CDR3 length: 20 amino acids. V lost 5 bases to trimming and J lost 0 bases, with 26 bases between them. Germline V lookup: CDR1 SGHVS, CDR2 FQNEAQ. This CDR3 is CASSPHVFRVKFVSNQPQHF. The CDR3 region has the DNA TGTGCCAGCAGCCCTCATGTTTTCCGGGTGAAATTCGTTAGCAATCAGCCCCAGCATTTT.

The chain joins TRBV6-2 or TRBV6-3 to TRBJ2-7; 13 nucleotides align to TRBD2. The V gene end was trimmed by 5 bases and the J gene end by 2 bases; junction bases not matched to a gene: 6. CDR1 is MNHEY, CDR2 SVGEGT, per germline. This CDR3 is 16 amino acids long. The CDR3 sequence: CASSDPGLAGPYEQYF. The CDR3 DNA is TGTGCCAGCAGTGACCCGGGACTAGCGGGACCCTACGAGCAGTACTTC.

A note on this clone: At one of its ends the junction is not consistent with the germline gene, which may arise from a read error. The genes are TRBV15 and TRBJ2-2; the D is unclear. The germline V gene encodes CDR1 LNHNV and CDR2 YYDKDF (reference sequence). There are 14 residues in the CDR3. The chain's CDR3 is CATSRDLNTGELFF. CDR3 sequence (DNA): TGTGCCACCAGCCGAGATCTGAACACCGGGGAGCTGTTTTTT.

The genes are TRBV30 and TRBJ2-1; perhaps TRBD1 as D (6 bases). The CDR3 runs to 14 residues. The V end was cut by 5 bases, the J end by 6 bases, with 17 bases between. The germline gives CDR1 GTSNPN, CDR2 SVGIG (reference sequence). For the CDR3, the DNA is TGTGCCTGGCAACAGGGCATAGTAGGCAATGAGCAGTTCTTC. Its protein product is CAWQQGIVGNEQFF.

The gene calls are TRBV9 and TRBJ2-5; 13 bases agree with TRBD2. Germline lookup yields CDR1 SGDLS and CDR2 YYNGEE. V lost 0 bases and J lost 1; bases outside the gene matches: 6. The CDR3 runs 18 residues. The CDR3 DNA follows: TGTGCCAGCAGCGTAGCCTTTACTAGCGGGGGGGCCCAAGAGACCCAGTACTTC. The encoded protein is CASSVAFTSGGAQETQYF.

This chain joins TRBV30 and TRBJ1-2; no clear D. Per the germline V gene, CDR1 is GTSNPN and CDR2 is SVGIG (reference sequence). V gave up 4 bases and J gave up 2 bases, with 5 bases separating them. The CDR3 is made up of 11 amino acids. In DNA form, the CDR3 reads TGTGCCTGGAATCTAAACTATGGCTACACCTTC. Protein: CAWNLNYGYTF.

V usage is TRBV5-1 and J usage is TRBJ1-6; D call uncertain. Germline V gives CDR1 SGHRS, CDR2 YFSETQ. V was shortened by 6 bases and J by 8 bases, with 12 bases between the two germline ends. The CDR3 has 13 residues. CDR3 region: CASTVSPDSPLHF. The CDR3 nucleotides are TGCGCCAGCACGGTGTCACCGGATTCACCCCTCCACTTT.

This clone was counted a single time. CDR3 nucleotides: TGCGCCAGCAGCGGCACGGGAAGAGACACCGGGGAGCTGTTTTTT. Amino acids: CASSGTGRDTGELFF. The V call is TRBV5-1, the J call TRBJ2-2; TRBD2 might be the D (5 bases). The CDR3 is 15 residues long. V was pared by 4 bases and J by 3 bases, with 13 bases between. CDR1 and CDR2 from the germline V gene are SGHRS and YFSETQ.

The V call is TRBV27, the J call TRBJ1-2, with D possibly being TRBD1 (6 bases). Trimming shortened V by 5 bases and J by 6 bases, and 13 bases separated the two germline ends. This CDR3 spans 13 amino acids. The germline gives CDR1 MNHEY, CDR2 SMNVEV (reference sequence). In nucleotides, the CDR3 is TGTGCCAGCAGTCACGACAGGCGGGATGGCTACACCTTC. Encoded protein: CASSHDRRDGYTF.

The V call is TRBV11-2, the J call TRBJ1-1, with D hard to call. Per the germline V gene, CDR1 is SGHAT and CDR2 is FQNNGV. The CDR3 extends over 12 amino acids. With 3 bases removed from V and 5 bases from J, the gap between germline ends came to 7 bases. The CDR3 region has the DNA TGTGCCAGCAGCTTTTTCAGGACTGAAGCTTTCTTT. Protein product: CASSFFRTEAFF.

The V gene is TRBV18, the J gene TRBJ2-2; 8 nucleotides match TRBD1. This CDR3 comprises 15 residues. V lost 6 bases and J lost 2; bases outside the gene matches: 5. CDR1 is KGHSH and CDR2 is LQKENI in the germline V gene. The CDR3 DNA follows: TGTGCCAGCTCCATCGGACAGGGAAACACCGGGGAGCTGTTTTTT. Translation gives CASSIGQGNTGELFF.

The chain has TRBV29-1 and TRBJ1-1, with unresolved D. V lost 4 bases to trimming and J lost 7 bases, with 13 bases between them. The CDR3 length is 12 residues. Germline loops: CDR1 SQVTM, CDR2 ANQGSEA. The CDR3 reads CSVARGTVEAFF. The CDR3 DNA sequence: TGCAGCGTTGCCCGCGGAACCGTTGAAGCTTTCTTT.

This clone was seen just once. The chain links TRBV4-2 to TRBJ1-1; 7 nucleotides align to TRBD1. CDR1 and CDR2 from the germline V gene are LGHNA and YNFKEQ. The V segment lost 0 bases and the J segment 5 bases; nucleotides outside the gene matches: 9. The CDR3 extends over 16 amino acids. This chain's CDR3 is CASSQEEGAVSTEAFF. CDR3 DNA: TGTGCCAGCAGCCAAGAGGAGGGGGCAGTATCGACTGAAGCTTTCTTT.

The V gene is TRBV7-9, the J gene TRBJ2-7, with 9 positions matching TRBD2. From germline, CDR1 is SEHNR and CDR2 FQNEAQ (reference sequence). This CDR3 contains 16 residues. Trimming cost V 3 bases and J 2 bases; bases outside gene matches: 8. In DNA form, the CDR3 reads TGTGCCAGCAGCTTTTCTGTGGTAGCGGGAGCCTACGAGCAGTACTTC. This encodes CASSFSVVAGAYEQYF. The whole variable domain, remainder taken from reference TRBV7-9 and TRBJ2-7, is DTGVSQNPRHKITKRGQNVTFRCDPISEHNRLYWYRQTLGQGPEFLTYFQNEAQLEKSRLLSDRFSAERPKGSFSTLEIQRTEQGDSAMYLCASSFSVVAGAYEQYFGPGTRLTVT.

The chain is built from TRBV19 and TRBJ2-1, with TRBD1 matching 7 bases. Per germline, CDR1 LNHDA and CDR2 SQIVND (reference sequence). The CDR3 length is 14 residues. J was trimmed by 4 bases and V by 11 bases; bases with no gene match: 11. Here the CDR3 reads CASLSGQHYNEQFF. The CDR3 DNA is TGTGCCTCCTTGTCGGGACAGCATTACAATGAGCAGTTCTTC.

The V gene is TRBV18, the J gene TRBJ2-7, with D possibly being TRBD1 (6 bases). The germline V gene encodes CDR1 KGHSH and CDR2 LQKENI. CDR3 length: 13 residues. V lost 2 bases and J lost 3, with 8 bases in between. In DNA form, the CDR3 reads TGTGCCAGCTCACCAATAGGGGGCTACGAGCAGTACTTC. Its translation: CASSPIGGYEQYF.

The gene calls are TRBV18 and TRBJ1-6; D not certain. The ends were cut back, 4 bases at V and 0 bases at J, with 10 bases in the middle. The CDR3 runs to 16 residues. Germline CDR1 is KGHSH and CDR2 is LQKENI. As DNA, the CDR3 is TGTGCCAGCTCACAAAGCTCGAGCTCCTATAATTCACCCCTCCACTTT. Protein: CASSQSSSSYNSPLHF.

The chain employs TRBV28 and TRBJ2-3; TRBD1 matches at 9 bases. Germline values: CDR1 MDHEN, CDR2 SYDVKM. V gave up 5 bases and J gave up 2 bases; unmatched junction bases: 2. CDR3 size: 14 residues. The DNA of the CDR3 is TGTGCCAGCAGTCGGGACAGGGTCACAGATACGCAGTATTTT. As protein: CASSRDRVTDTQYF. The full variable domain, its missing parts supplied by reference TRBV28 and TRBJ2-3, is DVKVTQSSRYLVKRTGEKVFLECVQDMDHENMFWYRQDPGLGLRLIYFSYDVKMKEKGDIPEGYSVSREKKERFSLILESASTNQTSMYLCASSRDRVTDTQYFGPGTRLTVL.

The V call is TRBV27, the J call TRBJ1-5; no definite D call. Trimming shortened V by 1 base and J by 2 bases, and 6 bases separated the two germline ends. CDR1 and CDR2 from the germline V gene are MNHEY and SMNVEV (reference sequence). CDR3 size: 14 residues. The CDR3 region is CASSLYPGNQPQHF. The CDR3 DNA reads as TGTGCCAGCAGTTTATATCCCGGCAATCAGCCCCAGCATTTT.

The chain recombines TRBV19 with TRBJ1-5, with D tentatively TRBD1 (5 bases). Per germline, CDR1 LNHDA and CDR2 SQIVND (reference sequence). This CDR3 has 11 amino acids. The V end was cut by 6 bases, the J end by 7 bases, with 7 bases between. DNA of the CDR3: TGTGCCAGTAGCCAGGGACAGCCCCAGCATTTT. Its protein is CASSQGQPQHF.

The genes are TRBV11-3 and TRBJ2-1, with TRBD2 identical over 11 bases. The ends lost 5 bases at V and 4 bases at J; junction bases unmatched: 7. The CDR3 runs 16 residues. Germline V gene data show CDR1 as SGHNT and CDR2 as YENEEA. CDR3 in amino acids: CASSGRIAGGYNEQFF. The CDR3 region has the DNA TGTGCCAGCAGCGGACGAATAGCGGGGGGGTACAATGAGCAGTTCTTC.